The rows below give T cell receptor beta chains drawn from one sample of a study of blood T cells in healthy people across ages. TCRdb re-called the 5' RACE reads through MiXCR, storing one row per CDR3 protein. The sample yields over a million distinct CDR3 sequences, roughly 40% seen once. The sequenced sample was blood. These receptors all stem from a woman aged 18-29 years in good health. Both conserved end residues are trimmed from each CDR3. D genes are given only for firm matches.

d_call j_call v_call cdr3_aa
- TRBJ2-1 TRBV7-2 ASSLGDRPGEQF
- TRBJ2-1 TRBV29-1 GVWAPLSGEQF
- TRBJ2-3 TRBV29-1 SVRAGTGTDTQY
- TRBJ2-3 TRBV12-3/TRBV12-4 ASSPYGQY
- TRBJ2-3 TRBV6-6 ASTQEDTQY
TRBD2 TRBJ2-3 TRBV27 ASSSATSGGAKDTQY
TRBD2 TRBJ2-1 TRBV5-6 ASSLDGTSGSFHGSEQF
- TRBJ2-1 TRBV5-5 ASGNTGLDDEQF
TRBD2 TRBJ2-3 TRBV2 ARGTSGTDTQY
TRBD1 TRBJ2-6 TRBV2 ASSQTGRGANVLT
- TRBJ1-2 TRBV29-1 SVDLQGSYGYT
TRBD2 TRBJ2-1 TRBV4-1 ASSHGGGSYNEQF
TRBD2 TRBJ2-1 TRBV7-2 ASSLVGGQDNEQF
- TRBJ1-6 TRBV6-5 ASSFLDRTLH
TRBD2 TRBJ2-1 TRBV2 ASRRLGLAGGPGNEQF